This entry lists 30 T cell receptor beta chains sequenced from one sample in a study of early T cells in non-severe SARS-CoV-2 infection. Each CDR3 protein is one row after TCRdb ran MiXCR on the 5' RACE reads. The data hold under 45,000 distinct CDR3 sequences, with roughly 8% observed a single time. Material: whole blood, obtained at baseline. The receptors come from an adult who was a healthcare worker with PCR-confirmed SARS-CoV-2 infection or an uninfected control (not recorded which).

By proportion, this clonotype is medium-sized. DNA for the CDR3: TGTGCCAGCAGCCGCTATACCACAGATACGCAGTATTTT. This sequence encodes CASSRYTTDTQYF. The chain uses TRBV12-3 or TRBV12-4 and TRBJ2-3, with D unresolved. This CDR3 has 13 residues. V was cut by 6 bases and J by 2 bases, with 9 bases left in between.

This clonotype was seen only a few times. The rearrangement joins TRBV2 to TRBJ1-6; possible D gene TRBD1, 5 bases. V was clipped by 1 base and J by 9 bases, with 7 bases between them. This CDR3 is built from 13 residues. Germline CDR1 and CDR2: SNHLY and FYNNEI. The CDR3 protein is CASSEGGFSPLHF. The CDR3 DNA follows: TGTGCCAGCAGTGAAGGGGGCTTTTCACCCCTCCACTTT.

The chain recombines TRBV6-2 or TRBV6-3 with TRBJ1-6; no clear D. The CDR3 extends over 12 amino acids. Per germline, CDR1 MNHEY and CDR2 SVGEGT. Trimming stripped 6 bases from V and 6 bases from J, with 6 bases between. The CDR3 DNA sequence: TGTGCCAGCAGCCGACCTAATTCACCCCTCCACTTT. This translates into CASSRPNSPLHF.

This clonotype was detected ten times or more. The V call is TRBV28, the J call TRBJ2-7, with TRBD2 as a possible D gene (6 bases). The CDR3 contains 14 residues. The V gene's germline CDR1 is MDHEN and CDR2 SYDVKM. The germline V and J ends were trimmed by 7 bases and 2 bases, with 15 bases remaining between them. The chain's CDR3 is CASTPGGGTYEQYF. In nucleotides, the CDR3 is TGTGCCAGCACCCCAGGCGGAGGGACCTACGAGCAGTACTTC.

This clonotype has a count of ten or more. The V call is TRBV29-1, the J call TRBJ2-1; D not resolved. Trimming took 5 bases from V and 3 from J, leaving 8 bases between them. CDR1 is SQVTM, CDR2 ANQGSEA, per germline. The CDR3 length is 12 residues. The CDR3 nucleotides read TGCAGCGTTTTAGAGAACTACAATGAGCAGTTCTTC. Its protein is CSVLENYNEQFF.

This clonotype occurred many times. This chain connects TRBV4-2 to TRBJ1-1, with a tentative D call TRBD1 (6 bases). The CDR3 length is 14 residues. Trimming shortened V by 1 base and J by 4 bases, and 10 bases separated the two germline ends. The V gene's germline CDR1 is LGHNA and CDR2 YNFKEQ. CDR3 in DNA: TGTGCCAGCAGCCAAGGTGGGGGGGCCACTGAAGCTTTCTTT. The encoded protein is CASSQGGGATEAFF.

This clonotype was seen many times. The chain has TRBV20-1 and TRBJ2-4; 7 positions agree with TRBD1. The germline CDR1 and CDR2 sequences are DFQATT and SNEGSKA (reference sequence). Trimming removed 4 bases from V and 7 bases from J; junction bases left unmatched: 7. The CDR3 runs 13 residues. In nucleotides, the CDR3 is TGCAGTGCTAACGGACAGGAGAGGAACATTCAGTACTTC. It encodes CSANGQERNIQYF.

In this sample, this clonotype turned up many times. This chain uses TRBV7-2 with TRBJ1-1, with 10 bases fitting TRBD1. V lost 1 base to trimming and J lost 0 bases; unmatched junction nucleotides: 2. This CDR3 is built from 16 residues. The germline V gene encodes CDR1 SGHTA and CDR2 FQGNSA. The DNA for the CDR3 is TGTGCCAGCAGCTTAGGGGACAGGGGAGTGAACACTGAAGCTTTCTTT. It specifies CASSLGDRGVNTEAFF.

This clonotype was counted only a few times. V usage is TRBV5-1 and J usage is TRBJ1-2, with TRBD1 matching over 7 bases. This CDR3 comprises 15 residues. Germline CDR1 is SGHRS and CDR2 is YFSETQ. V lost 4 bases to trimming and J lost 3 bases; unmatched junction nucleotides: 9. In DNA form, the CDR3 reads TGCGCCAGCAGCACGGGACAGCCCCTAGACTATGGCTACACCTTC. Its translation is CASSTGQPLDYGYTF. Based on the CDR3 plus reference TRBV5-1 and TRBJ1-2, the full variable domain is KAGVTQTPRYLIKTRGQQVTLSCSPISGHRSVSWYQQTPGQGLQFLFEYFSETQRNKGNFPGRFSGRQFSNSRSEMNVSTLELGDSALYLCASSTGQPLDYGYTFGSGTRLTVV.

V is TRBV12-3 or TRBV12-4 and J is TRBJ1-2; D perhaps matches TRBD1 (6 bases). V lost 3 bases, J lost 6 bases, and 17 bases lay in between. The CDR3 runs 15 residues. For the CDR3, the DNA is TGTGCCAGCAGTTTGCAGGGGCCCTGGGTTGATGGCTACACCTTC. Translating it yields CASSLQGPWVDGYTF.

There are many counts of this clonotype. This chain connects TRBV11-2 to TRBJ2-7; 14 positions match TRBD2. The junction had 4 bases not matched to a gene; V was cut back by 4 bases and J by 5 bases. The V gene's germline CDR1 is SGHAT and CDR2 FQNNGV. This CDR3 has 15 amino acids. The CDR3 here is CASSSGLAGGDEQYF. Written as DNA, the CDR3 is TGTGCCAGCAGCTCCGGACTAGCGGGGGGTGACGAGCAGTACTTC. The whole variable domain, remainder taken from reference TRBV11-2 and TRBJ2-7, is EAGVAQSPRYKIIEKRQSVAFWCNPISGHATLYWYQQILGQGPKLLIQFQNNGVVDDSQLPKDRFSAERLKGVDSTLKIQPAKLEDSAVYLCASSSGLAGGDEQYFGPGTRLTVT.

This clonotype was counted between two and nine times. The V call is TRBV11-2, the J call TRBJ2-2; D ambiguous. The germline CDR1 and CDR2 sequences are SGHAT and FQNNGV. V was shortened by 4 bases and J by 4 bases, with 13 bases between the two germline ends. This CDR3 is 15 amino acids long. CDR3 region: CASSSAIISTGELFF. CDR3 nucleotide sequence: TGTGCCAGCAGCTCAGCTATCATATCCACCGGGGAGCTGTTTTTT.

The V and J genes are TRBV3-2 and TRBJ2-1; the table's D call TRBD2 went unverified against the DNA. TRBV3-2 is deemed a pseudogene. CDR3 size: 16 residues. The CDR3 DNA follows: TGTGCCAGCAGCCAAGATCTGGCTAGCGGTCGCAATGAGCAGTTCTTC. Translated: CASSQDLASGRNEQFF.

This clonotype was seen repeatedly, ten times or more. The J gene is TRBJ2-2, the V gene TRBV11-3; no definite D call. Trimming cost V 2 bases and J 0 bases, with 13 bases left between them. Germline V gene lookup returns CDR1 SGHNT and CDR2 YENEEA. The CDR3 loop spans 17 amino acids. CDR3 sequence: CASSLRGGRPNTGELFF. The CDR3 DNA follows: TGTGCCAGCAGCTTAAGAGGCGGCAGGCCGAACACCGGGGAGCTGTTTTTT.

This clonotype was counted a few times. V and J are TRBV4-1 and TRBJ1-1; the D is unclear. The CDR3 is made up of 15 amino acids. V was trimmed by 1 base and J by 1 base, leaving 10 bases between them. Germline assignment: CDR1 MGHRA and CDR2 YSYEKL. The CDR3 region is CASSQAVGSNTEAFF. The DNA for the CDR3 is TGCGCCAGCAGCCAAGCCGTCGGGTCGAACACTGAAGCTTTCTTT.

The chain recombines TRBV19 with TRBJ2-4; D possibly corresponds to TRBD2 (6 bases). Trimming stripped 9 bases from V and 0 bases from J, with 18 bases between. CDR1 and CDR2 (germline): LNHDA, SQIVND (reference sequence). There are 16 residues in the CDR3. The CDR3 DNA reads as TGTGCCAGCCACCCCTCCGGGGGTTTAGCCAAAAACATTCAGTACTTC. Translated, it gives CASHPSGGLAKNIQYF.

A word on this clonotype: This could be a read error, since a much larger clone is one nucleotide away. This rearrangement joins TRBV5-1 to TRBJ2-5, with TRBD2 matching over 8 bases. This CDR3 region has 14 residues. Germline V gives CDR1 SGHRS, CDR2 YFSETQ. CDR3 bases: TGCGCCAGCAGAGAACTAGCGGCCCAAGAGACCCAGCACTTC. It codes for CASRELAAQETQHF.

At least ten counts were recorded for this clonotype. V gene TRBV28 combines with J gene TRBJ1-1, with D hard to call. This CDR3 has 12 amino acids. The V end was cut by 3 bases, the J end by 1 base, with 3 bases between. CDR1 and CDR2 from the germline V gene are MDHEN and SYDVKM. The CDR3 nucleotides are TGTGCCAGCAGTTTGAAGAACACTGAAGCTTTCTTT. Its translation is CASSLKNTEAFF.

This clonotype was seen a handful of times. The V gene is TRBV7-6, the J gene TRBJ2-7; a possible D gene is TRBD2 (7 bases). The germline V and J ends were trimmed by 5 bases and 5 bases, with 16 bases remaining between them. Germline V gene data show CDR1 as SGHVS and CDR2 as FNYEAQ. This CDR3 has 14 amino acids. In nucleotides, the CDR3 is TGTGCCAGCAGCCCGGGGGGCACCTGGGACGAGCAGTACTTC. Protein sequence: CASSPGGTWDEQYF.

V and J are TRBV29-1 and TRBJ2-7; the match to TRBD1 covers 11 bases. CDR1 and CDR2 (germline): SQVTM, ANQGSEA. After removal of 0 bases from V and 7 bases from J, the junction contained 14 bases not matched to a gene. The CDR3 is 17 residues long. The CDR3 reads CSVEEEAWTGGTDEQYF. In nucleotides, the CDR3 is TGCAGCGTTGAAGAGGAGGCGTGGACAGGGGGCACAGATGAGCAGTACTTC.

This clonotype was counted only a few times. The chain is built from TRBV2 and TRBJ2-6; D gene uncertain. V lost 4 bases and J 3 bases, leaving 13 bases between the germline ends. CDR1 and CDR2 from the germline V gene are SNHLY and FYNNEI. The CDR3 has 16 residues. The DNA for the CDR3 is TGTGCCAGCAGTGGCACCCCCGGCAGTGGGGCCAACGTCCTGACTTTC. It yields the protein CASSGTPGSGANVLTF.

This clonotype occurred many times. V usage is TRBV29-1 and J usage is TRBJ2-1; possibly TRBD1 for D (5 bases). Trimming pared 3 bases from V and 2 bases from J, leaving 11 bases between. Germline values: CDR1 SQVTM, CDR2 ANQGSEA. The CDR3 is made up of 14 amino acids. CDR3 in DNA: TGCAGCGTTGACAGGGTTGGACCCTACAATGAGCAGTTCTTC. Amino acid sequence: CSVDRVGPYNEQFF.

This clonotype was seen ten or more times. This chain links TRBV7-9 with TRBJ1-6; perhaps TRBD1 as D (6 bases). The CDR3 consists of 14 residues. Germline V gene sequence: CDR1 SEHNR, CDR2 FQNEAQ (reference sequence). CDR3 protein: CAGSVDSNNSPLHF. The CDR3 bases are TGTGCAGGGAGCGTGGACAGCAATAATTCACCCCTCCACTTT. The entire variable domain, with the rest obtained from reference TRBV7-9 and TRBJ1-6, is as follows: DTGVSQNPRHKITKRGQNVTFRCDPISEHNRLYWYRQTLGQGPEFLTYFQNEAQLEKSRLLSDRFSAERPKGSFSTLEIQRTEQGDSAMYLCAGSVDSNNSPLHFGNGTRLTVT.

The sample holds a few counts of this clonotype. This chain connects TRBV19 to TRBJ2-3; possibly TRBD1 for D (6 bases). V was pared by 2 bases and J by 5 bases, with 11 bases between. This CDR3 contains 14 residues. Germline V CDR1 and CDR2: LNHDA, SQIVND (reference sequence). Written as DNA, the CDR3 is TGTGCCAGTAGTATATCAGGGGCAAAAGATACGCAGTATTTT. Encoded protein: CASSISGAKDTQYF.

In its sample, this clonotype was seen a few times. V is TRBV19 and J is TRBJ2-7, with 9 bases matching TRBD1. This CDR3 has 14 amino acids. With 1 base clipped from V and 5 bases from J, the junction kept 3 bases outside the gene matches. Per germline, CDR1 LNHDA and CDR2 SQIVND (reference sequence). The CDR3 loop reads CASSIAQGANEQYF. The CDR3 DNA follows: TGTGCCAGTAGTATAGCACAGGGGGCCAACGAGCAGTACTTC.

This clonotype was counted only a few times. This chain uses TRBV4-1 with TRBJ2-1, with 10 bases fitting TRBD2. This CDR3 contains 17 residues. Trimming at V came to 1 base and at J to 4 bases, leaving 7 bases not matched to a gene. Germline lookup yields CDR1 MGHRA and CDR2 YSYEKL. CDR3 sequence reads: CASSQVAGSGGYNEQFF. For the CDR3, the DNA is TGCGCCAGCAGCCAAGTGGCAGGTAGCGGGGGGTACAATGAGCAGTTCTTC.

This clonotype was seen only a few times. The V call is TRBV29-1, the J call TRBJ2-2; D ambiguous. This CDR3 region has 14 residues. Germline assignment: CDR1 SQVTM and CDR2 ANQGSEA. Deletions cut 3 bases from V and 3 bases from J, with 11 bases between. CDR3 in amino acids: CSVDEQTDTGELFF. CDR3 nucleotides: TGCAGCGTTGACGAACAGACTGACACCGGGGAGCTGTTTTTT.

In regard to this clonotype: This may arise from a read error, as a much more abundant clone is one base away. The rearrangement uses TRBV7-2 and TRBJ2-7; 7 nucleotides agree with TRBD2. CDR1 is SGHTA and CDR2 is FQGNSA in the germline V gene. After removal of 0 bases from V and 0 bases from J, the junction contained 5 bases not matched to a gene. The CDR3 length is 16 residues. For the CDR3, the DNA is TGTGCCAGCAGCTTAGCAGAAGCGGGGCCCTCCTACGAGCAGTACTTC. This gives the protein CASSLAEAGPSYEQYF.

This clonotype was counted many times. The gene calls are TRBV5-6 and TRBJ1-1; D is perhaps TRBD1 (5 bases). CDR1 and CDR2 (germline): SGHDT, YYEEEE. The CDR3 spans 13 residues. Trimming pared 1 base from V and 1 base from J, leaving 5 bases between. The CDR3 DNA sequence: TGTGCCAGCAGCTTGACAGGGAACACTGAAGCTTTCTTT. Protein product: CASSLTGNTEAFF.

This clonotype was counted a few times. The chain couples TRBV10-1 to TRBJ2-7; TRBD1 matches at 7 bases. Unmatched junction bases numbered 5, after V lost 5 bases and J lost 4 bases. Germline V gene data show CDR1 as WNHNN and CDR2 as SYGVQD (reference sequence). This CDR3 is 13 amino acids long. CDR3 protein: CASSKGQAYEQYF. The CDR3 region has the DNA TGCGCCAGCAGTAAAGGACAGGCTTACGAGCAGTACTTC.